This T cell receptor beta chain comes out of a study of blood T cell repertoires in COVID-19. Study overall: The United States, Italy and Spain provided the acute and convalescent COVID-19 samples. Sample material is recorded as cDNA or gDNA derived from T cells, B-cell-depleted T cells, or PBMCs.

As handled by the study authors: Nucleated cell number was recorded as an estimate derived from reference gene primer amplification. Generated by immunoSEQ multiplex PCR, the TCRdb table keeps only in-frame clones and is missing some. From that table come the V and J calls and clone size; the DNA was used to work out D and trimming. The repertoire holds 490,000 or so clones, with approximately 91% as singletons. Assignment of participants to cohorts was predicated upon participant-reported clinical history. The source of this sequence is a woman in her sixties or seventies who had recovered from COVID-19. Material: PBMCs or T cells enriched from blood (not recorded which).

The CDR3 loop is CASRYHVGLAADTQYF. The CDR3 coding sequence is TGTGCCAGCAGGTACCACGTCGGACTAGCGGCAGATACGCAGTATTTT. The chain is built from TRBV6-5 and TRBJ2-3; TRBD2 agrees at 10 bases. The germline V gene encodes CDR1 MNHEY and CDR2 SVGAGI. This CDR3 comprises 16 residues. The junction had 10 bases not matched to a gene; V was cut back by 6 bases and J by 4 bases.